One and the same sample provided the 19 T cell receptor beta chains below, sequenced in a study of blood T cell repertoires in COVID-19. The table came from immunoSEQ multiplex PCR; TCRdb's copy has only in-frame clones and leaves some out. The sample records more than 250,000 clones, around 87% being singletons. The sequenced sample consisted of PBMCs or T cells enriched from blood (not recorded which). The origin of the receptors is a woman aged 25 to 45 who had recovered from COVID-19.

V usage is TRBV12-3 or TRBV12-4 and J usage is TRBJ2-5, with D possibly matching TRBD1 (5 bases). The CDR3 sequence is 13 residues long. Trimming took 6 bases from V and 5 from J, leaving 13 bases between them. The CDR3 sequence is CASSPTGKETQYF. Written as DNA, the CDR3 is TGTGCCAGCAGCCCTACAGGAAAGGAGACCCAGTACTTC.

This clone was picked up many times. The rearrangement links TRBV7-9 to TRBJ2-2, with 8 bases identical to TRBD1. Trimming removed 1 base from V and 5 bases from J; junction bases left unmatched: 6. This CDR3 has 16 residues. Germline CDR1 and CDR2: SEHNR and FQNEAQ (reference sequence). The DNA for the CDR3 is TGTGCCAGCAGCTTAGACGGACAGGGTTTTACCGGGGAGCTGTTTTTT. Protein: CASSLDGQGFTGELFF.

The rearrangement uses TRBV24-1 and TRBJ1-1; a weak D match, TRBD1 (6 bases). Germline CDR1 KGHDR, CDR2 SFDVKD. Trimming removed 0 bases at V and 5 bases at J, with 9 bases between. This CDR3 region has 14 residues. This CDR3 is CATSDLTGKTEAFF. The CDR3, as DNA: TGTGCCACCAGTGATTTGACAGGGAAGACTGAAGCTTTCTTT.

This chain uses TRBV7-2 with TRBJ2-4, with 7 bases fitting TRBD1. Trimming cost V 5 bases and J 7 bases; bases outside gene matches: 5. The CDR3 is 13 residues long. In germline, CDR1 is SGHTA, CDR2 FQGNSA. The CDR3 bases are TGTGCCAGCAGCGATGGACAGGACAACATTCAGTACTTC. Translation gives CASSDGQDNIQYF.

This clone showed up just a few times. The chain recombines TRBV19 with TRBJ1-2; D is perhaps TRBD1 (5 bases). The ends were cut back, 2 bases at V and 8 bases at J, with 18 bases in the middle. This CDR3 region has 15 residues. Germline assignment: CDR1 LNHDA and CDR2 SQIVND (reference sequence). The DNA of the CDR3 is TGTGCCAGTAGTATAATGCCGGGGGACCGGAACGGCTACACCTTC. This translates into CASSIMPGDRNGYTF.

The chain combines TRBV19 with TRBJ1-5; 9 bases align to TRBD1. V dropped 4 bases and J dropped 7; count of bases not matched to a gene: 11. There are 16 residues in the CDR3. Germline CDR1 is LNHDA and CDR2 is SQIVND (reference sequence). The CDR3, as DNA: TGTGCCAGTAGTAGAACAACAGGGGGCCGCTTCCAGCCCCAGCATTTT. This translates into CASSRTTGGRFQPQHF.

J is TRBJ1-2 and V is TRBV29-1, with 11 bases that match TRBD1. The ends lost 7 bases at V and 4 bases at J; junction bases unmatched: 5. Germline V gene data show CDR1 as SQVTM and CDR2 as ANQGSEA. The CDR3 covers 13 residues. The CDR3 DNA is TGCAGCGCGGACAGGGGGCGCACCTATGGCTACACCTTC. Protein sequence: CSADRGRTYGYTF.

The chain has TRBV4-2 and TRBJ2-3; 7 bases align to TRBD2. Germline-derived CDR1 and CDR2 are LGHNA and YNFKEQ. J gave up 2 bases and V 5 bases, and 7 bases lay outside the gene matches. This CDR3 is built from 15 residues. CDR3: CASSYSSGDTDTQYF. The CDR3 nucleotides read TGTGCCAGCAGCTACTCAAGCGGGGACACAGATACGCAGTATTTT.

The rearrangement links TRBV10-3 to TRBJ2-3; D gene ambiguous. V lost 2 bases and J lost 0, with 6 bases in between. This CDR3 comprises 14 residues. The germline V gene has CDR1 ENHRY and CDR2 SYGVKD. The CDR3 DNA reads as TGTGCCATCAGTGAGCAAGCTAGCACAGATACGCAGTATTTT. Translation gives CAISEQASTDTQYF.

The chain links TRBV5-6 to TRBJ2-6; D gene ambiguous. This CDR3 comprises 16 residues. Germline CDR1 SGHDT, CDR2 YYEEEE. Trimming removed 0 bases at V and 0 bases at J, with 7 bases between. The CDR3 protein is CASSLGLSSGANVLTF. CDR3 bases: TGTGCCAGCAGCTTGGGACTGAGCTCTGGGGCCAACGTCCTGACTTTC.

J is TRBJ1-2 and V is TRBV29-1; 7 bases agree with TRBD1. Germline trimming cut 4 bases from V and 6 bases from J; bases unmatched to any gene: 8. The length of the CDR3 is 13 residues. Germline V gives CDR1 SQVTM, CDR2 ANQGSEA. The CDR3 DNA sequence: TGCAGCGTTGGTTTTGACAGGGAGAATGGCTACACCTTC. Protein sequence: CSVGFDRENGYTF.

This chain links TRBV14 with TRBJ2-5, with D maybe TRBD2 (5 bases). The CDR3 has 11 residues. Trimming removed 3 bases from V and 7 bases from J, with 6 bases in between. The V gene's germline CDR1 is SGHDN and CDR2 FVKESK. The CDR3 DNA is TGTGCCAGCAGCCACCGGGGGACCCAGTACTTC. Protein: CASSHRGTQYF.

The gene calls are TRBV4-1 and TRBJ1-5; 12 bases are a match to TRBD1. J lost 5 bases, V lost 4 bases, and 3 bases had no gene match. The CDR3 is 15 amino acids. Germline V gene sequence: CDR1 MGHRA, CDR2 YSYEKL. The CDR3 coding sequence is TGCGCCAGCAGCCCGGGACAGGGGGCAGATCAGCCCCAGCATTTT. Translation: CASSPGQGADQPQHF.

The genes are TRBV18 and TRBJ1-2; D is uncertain. The germline V gene encodes CDR1 KGHSH and CDR2 LQKENI. Trimming removed 6 bases at V and 8 bases at J, with 16 bases between. This CDR3 has 13 residues. The chain's CDR3 is CASSTKEDLGYTF. The CDR3 nucleotides are TGTGCCAGCTCGACCAAGGAGGATTTAGGCTACACCTTC. Full variable domain (rest looked up from reference TRBV18 and TRBJ1-2): NAGVMQNPRHLVRRRGQEARLRCSPMKGHSHVYWYRQLPEEGLKFMVYLQKENIIDESGMPKERFSAEFPKEGPSILRIQQVVRGDSAAYFCASSTKEDLGYTFGSGTRLTVV.

This clone was counted a single time. The V call is TRBV19, the J call TRBJ1-5, with 9 positions matching TRBD1. The CDR3 extends over 16 amino acids. V shed 3 bases, J shed 3 bases, and the junction held 6 bases outside the gene matches. CDR1 is LNHDA and CDR2 is SQIVND in the germline V gene (reference sequence). The CDR3 sequence: CASSIYGQGYNQPQHF. CDR3 in DNA: TGTGCCAGTAGTATCTACGGACAGGGGTACAATCAGCCCCAGCATTTT. Looking up the rest from reference TRBV19 and TRBJ1-5 gives the full variable domain: DGGITQSPKYLFRKEGQNVTLSCEQNLNHDAMYWYRQDPGQGLRLIYYSQIVNDFQKGDIAEGYSVSREKKESFPLTVTSAQKNPTAFYLCASSIYGQGYNQPQHFGDGTRLSIL.

V gene TRBV4-1 combines with J gene TRBJ1-4; 8 nucleotides match TRBD1. Germline V lookup: CDR1 MGHRA, CDR2 YSYEKL. V lost 4 bases to trimming and J lost 5 bases; unmatched junction nucleotides: 9. CDR3 length: 16 amino acids. CDR3 in DNA: TGCGCCAGCAGCCTAATCCGGACAGGGCTAAATGAAAAACTGTTTTTT. Encoded protein: CASSLIRTGLNEKLFF.

CDR3 region: CASSLSDTGELFF. Written as DNA, the CDR3 is TGTGCCAGCAGTCTCAGCGATACCGGGGAGCTGTTTTTT. V and J are TRBV27 and TRBJ2-2; D remains ambiguous. The CDR3 extends over 13 amino acids. Trimming pared 5 bases from V and 5 bases from J, leaving 9 bases between. From germline, CDR1 is MNHEY and CDR2 SMNVEV (reference sequence).

This chain links TRBV4-3 with TRBJ2-3; D call uncertain. This CDR3 is 16 amino acids long. The V and J ends lost 4 bases and 7 bases respectively, with 21 bases between them. Per germline, CDR1 LGHNA and CDR2 YSLEER. Here the CDR3 DNA reads TGCGCCAGCAGCCCGAAGGCGGTCCCTCATGGAAATACGCAGTATTTT. Encoded protein: CASSPKAVPHGNTQYF.

The CDR3 is CATSDPTSGGYNEQFF. CDR3 nucleotide sequence: TGTGCCACCAGTGACCCGACTAGCGGGGGATACAATGAGCAGTTCTTC. This chain uses TRBV24-1 with TRBJ2-1; 12 positions agree with TRBD2. Germline assignment: CDR1 KGHDR and CDR2 SFDVKD. This CDR3 has 16 amino acids. V was clipped by 4 bases and J by 4 bases; unmatched bases: 4.